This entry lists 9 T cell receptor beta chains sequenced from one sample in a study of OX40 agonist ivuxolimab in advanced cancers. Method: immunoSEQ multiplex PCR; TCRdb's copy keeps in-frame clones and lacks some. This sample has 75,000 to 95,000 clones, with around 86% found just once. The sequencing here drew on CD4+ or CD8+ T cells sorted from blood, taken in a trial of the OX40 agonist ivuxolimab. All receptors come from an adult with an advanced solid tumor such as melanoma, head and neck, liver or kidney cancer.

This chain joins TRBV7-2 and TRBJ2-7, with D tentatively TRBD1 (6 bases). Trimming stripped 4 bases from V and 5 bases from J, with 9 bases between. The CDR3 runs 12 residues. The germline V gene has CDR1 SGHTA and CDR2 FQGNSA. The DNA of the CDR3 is TGTGCCAGCAGCTCCGGGACAAACGAGCAGTACTTC. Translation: CASSSGTNEQYF.

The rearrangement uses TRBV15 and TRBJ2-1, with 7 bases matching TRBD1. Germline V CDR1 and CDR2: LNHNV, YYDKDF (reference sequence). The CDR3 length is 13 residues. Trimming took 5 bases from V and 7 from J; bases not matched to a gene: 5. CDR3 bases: TGTGCCACCAGCGGACAGGTGGGGAATGAGCAGTTCTTC. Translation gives CATSGQVGNEQFF.

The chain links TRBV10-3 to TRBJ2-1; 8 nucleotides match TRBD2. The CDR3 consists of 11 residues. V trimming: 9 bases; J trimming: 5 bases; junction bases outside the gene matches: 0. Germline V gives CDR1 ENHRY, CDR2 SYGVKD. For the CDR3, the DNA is TGTGCCATAGCGGGAGACAATGAGCAGTTCTTC. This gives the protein CAIAGDNEQFF.

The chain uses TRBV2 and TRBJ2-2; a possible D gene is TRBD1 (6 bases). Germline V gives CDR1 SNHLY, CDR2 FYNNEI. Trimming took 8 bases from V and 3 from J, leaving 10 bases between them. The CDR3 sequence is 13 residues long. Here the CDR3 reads CASYKGDTGELFF. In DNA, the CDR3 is TGTGCCAGCTACAAGGGGGACACCGGGGAGCTGTTTTTT.

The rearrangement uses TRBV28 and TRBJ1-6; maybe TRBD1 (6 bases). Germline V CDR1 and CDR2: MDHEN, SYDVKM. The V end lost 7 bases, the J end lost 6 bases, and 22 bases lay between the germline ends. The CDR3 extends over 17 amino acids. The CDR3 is CASNPERGAPGNSPLHF. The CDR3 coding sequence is TGTGCCAGCAACCCCGAGAGGGGGGCGCCGGGTAATTCACCCCTCCACTTT.

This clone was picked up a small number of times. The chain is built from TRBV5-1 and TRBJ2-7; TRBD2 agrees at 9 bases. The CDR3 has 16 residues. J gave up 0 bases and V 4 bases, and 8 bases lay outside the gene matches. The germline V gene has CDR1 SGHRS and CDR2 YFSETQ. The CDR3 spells CASSRGLALSSYEQYF. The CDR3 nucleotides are TGCGCCAGCAGCCGTGGACTAGCGCTGAGCTCCTACGAGCAGTACTTC.

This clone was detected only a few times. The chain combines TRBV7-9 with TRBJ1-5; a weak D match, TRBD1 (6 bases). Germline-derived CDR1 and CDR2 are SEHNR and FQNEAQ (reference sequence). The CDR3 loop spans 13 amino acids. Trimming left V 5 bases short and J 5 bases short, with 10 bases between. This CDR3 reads CASSKQGDQPQHF. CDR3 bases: TGTGCCAGCAGCAAACAGGGAGATCAGCCCCAGCATTTT.

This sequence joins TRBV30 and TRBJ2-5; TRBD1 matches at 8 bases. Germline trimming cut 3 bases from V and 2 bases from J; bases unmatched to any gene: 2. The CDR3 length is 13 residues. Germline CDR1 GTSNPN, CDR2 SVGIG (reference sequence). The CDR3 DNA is TGTGCCTGGAGCAGACAGGGGCAAGAGACCCAGTACTTC. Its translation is CAWSRQGQETQYF.

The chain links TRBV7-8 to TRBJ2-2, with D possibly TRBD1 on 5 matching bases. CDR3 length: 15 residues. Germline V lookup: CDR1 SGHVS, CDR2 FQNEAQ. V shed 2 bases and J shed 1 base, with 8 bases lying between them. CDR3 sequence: CASSLQGVNTGELFF. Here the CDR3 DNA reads TGTGCCAGCAGCTTACAGGGTGTGAACACCGGGGAGCTGTTTTTT.